Described below is a single T cell receptor beta chain sequence and its context. Its binding antigen is unknown. No base quality values were provided; no much bigger clone lies one nucleotide off. Amplification of TCR beta CDR3 regions was carried out from RNA transcripts. A first-round RT-PCR of the TCR CDR3 used the HTBI primer set with the Qiagen OneStep RT-PCR kit. The libraries were constructed in a second round of multiplex PCR and then size-selected and purified. The libraries were sequenced on an Illumina HiSeq2000 using paired-end 100 bp reads. The study's processing was this. SOAPnuke was used to process the raw data, throwing out any read that contained adapters or uncalled bases, had a mean Phred below 15, or lacked an exact constant-primer or identifier match. COPE v1.2.5 was used to merge high-quality paired reads, and clonotypes were defined as unique nucleotide sequences. MiTCR v1.1 was used to align the clonotypes against IMGT TRBV, TRBD and TRBJ reference segments. The analysis included only V-J combinations with a frequency above 0.0001, which together covered roughly 99% of the repertoires. The TCS score was defined as the ratio of F50 (clonal expansion) to E x V (chaos), calculated using BLOSUM62-based TCRdist between CDR3 peptides within each V-J. Welch's t-statistics and random forest reduced 450 to 600 V-J features to roughly 13, which were used in a naive Bayes classifier (R e1071). The raw public reads went through TCRdb reprocessing: fastp at Q25, MiXCR clone calling, in-frame beta chains kept. Identical CDR3 proteins give one entry, which carries the most common genes and DNA. TCRdb, not the authors, supplied the V and J calls. The sample table contains about 96,000 distinct CDR3 sequences; only one count was recorded for 51% of them. Roughly 27% of the sample is taken by the ten largest.

The data stem from a study of T cells in Graves' hyperthyroidism and ophthalmopathy (dated by TCRdb to about 2019). About the investigation overall: Peripheral blood was collected at initial diagnosis, before any treatment. To identify TCR V-J signatures that set the groups apart, the researchers used a discovery cohort of 100 or so patients, made up of under 50 with Graves' ophthalmopathy and about 55 with stable Graves' hyperthyroidism. According to the paper, TCR Vbeta CDR3 sequencing was carried out on more than 120 peripheral blood samples, which came from fewer than 50 ophthalmopathy, approximately 72 hyperthyroidism and approximately 17 progressor patients. In addition, the study compared T-cell repertoires in thyroid tissue and in blood from six Graves' hyperthyroidism patients. For training and testing, the 100 or so patients in the discovery cohort were randomly divided in a 7:3 ratio. Prospective prediction of ophthalmopathy was tested in an independent validation cohort of approximately 19 hyperthyroidism patients and 17 patients who later progressed to ophthalmopathy. After blood sampling, hyperthyroidism patients were treated with methimazole at a starting dose of 30 mg daily, and ophthalmopathy patients were treated with high-dose intravenous methylprednisolone.

A patient counted as having stable Graves' hyperthyroidism if no progression to ophthalmopathy occurred over 18 months of follow-up. The hyperthyroidism patients were between 18 and 65 years old and newly diagnosed, with a disease duration of less than 2 months. Any patient with an uncontrolled infection, another autoimmune disease, pregnancy or lactation was excluded. Diagnoses were based on clinical symptoms, serum thyroxine and TRAb, thyroid ultrasound and orbital computed tomography. PBMCs were isolated from 7.5 to 10 ml of fresh peripheral blood by Ficoll-Paque density gradient centrifugation. Trizol reagent was used to extract total RNA, and RNA quality was then checked on an Agilent 2100 Bioanalyzer. Overall results and qualifications from the work: Most expanded thyroid clonotypes (frequency above 0.001) were also found in blood, which suggests that blood repertoires may mirror thyroid immune responses. No statistical method was used to set the sample size in advance, and investigators knew the group allocation. In validation, the model predicted progression to ophthalmopathy with 60% to 71% sensitivity and around 72% specificity, a median of 6.5 months before onset. In cross-validation, a model built on a 13 V-J signature told ophthalmopathy apart from stable hyperthyroidism with 87.88% sensitivity and around 81% specificity, and in testing the same model reached 80%/75%.

The sample taken for sequencing was blood. The clonotype was recovered from a woman in her 40s with Graves' hyperthyroidism.

The CDR3 protein is CASSLGVSGRTSGTYEQYF. The nucleotides read TGTGCCAGCAGCTTAGGTGTGTCGGGAAGGACTAGCGGGACTTACGAGCAGTACTTC. The chain uses TRBV7-8 and TRBJ2-7; 12 middle bases align to TRBD2. Reading from cysteine to phenylalanine, the CDR3 counts 19 amino acids. Kept here is only the CDR3 DNA, which spans 57 bases and is read in frame from base 1. Ends trimmed: V by 1 base, J by 4 bases; bases unmatched to a gene: 14. According to the germline V gene, CDR1 reads SGHVS and CDR2 reads FQNEAQ.